The rows below give T cell receptor beta chains drawn from one sample of a study of graft-versus-host responses after intestinal transplantation. The antigens these receptors bind are not known. Clones were read by immunoSEQ multiplex PCR, and TCRdb kept only the in-frame ones, dropping some. The sample lists 100,000 or so clones; about 90% were seen once. Sequencing was performed on unstimulated CD4+ T cells sorted from spleen or lymph node cells, taken before intestinal transplant. The receptors here all came from a human donor who received an intestinal transplant. Each CDR3 is given with its conserved first and last residue. The D gene is left open where the match is weak. Size values are once, few and many counts, or a class for expanded clones, and some rows have none.

cdr3_aa,cdr3_nt,d_call,clone_size,cdr3_length,v_call,j_call
CASSFLSEPYGYTF,TGTGCCAGCAGCTTTCTCTCGGAGCCCTATGGCTACACCTTC,-,-,14,TRBV7-9,TRBJ1-2
CASSGTFQETQYF,TGCGCCAGCAGTGGGACTTTTCAAGAGACCCAGTACTTC,-,-,13,TRBV5-1,TRBJ2-5
CASRRGSSGANVLTF,TGTGCCAGCAGAAGAGGGTCCTCTGGGGCCAACGTCCTGACTTTC,-,-,15,TRBV2,TRBJ2-6
CASSQGLANTGELFF,TGTGCCAGCAGCCAGGGACTAGCTAACACCGGGGAGCTGTTTTTT,TRBD2,-,15,TRBV7-2,TRBJ2-2
CASSRLALRTDTQYF,TGTGCCAGCAGTCGACTAGCTCTTAGGACAGATACGCAGTATTTT,TRBD2,-,15,TRBV2,TRBJ2-3
CASRDYSDPQYF,TGTGCCAGCAGGGACTACTCAGACCCGCAGTATTTT,-,-,12,TRBV2,TRBJ2-3
CASKRTTLSTDTQYF,TGTGCCAGCAAACGGACTACCCTTAGCACAGATACGCAGTATTTT,-,-,15,TRBV2,TRBJ2-3
CASSHVTGEQYF,TGCGCCAGCAGCCATGTTACAGGAGAGCAGTACTTC,-,-,12,TRBV4-3,TRBJ2-7
CASTKTSGPSLEQYF,TGTGCCAGCACAAAAACTAGCGGACCCTCCCTCGAGCAGTACTTC,TRBD2,few,15,TRBV5-8,TRBJ2-7
CASSLGQGVEHNEQFF,TGCGCCAGCAGCTTGGGACAGGGGGTCGAACACAATGAGCAGTTCTTC,TRBD1,-,16,TRBV5-1,TRBJ2-1
CASSEGLGSLVITTDTQYF,TGTGCCAGCAGTGAGGGTCTGGGGAGTCTAGTTATTACCACAGATACGCAGTATTTT,-,-,19,TRBV6-1,TRBJ2-3